This T cell receptor (beta chain) was obtained from a study of PD-1 blockade in classical Hodgkin lymphoma (dated by TCRdb to 2019 to 2021). Turning to the overall study: Nivolumab dosing was 3 mg/kg intravenously every 2 weeks, continuing until either disease progression or unacceptable toxicity. To define a peripheral blood immune signature of response to PD-1 blockade in classical Hodgkin lymphoma, the study combined TCR beta sequencing with CyTOF. Study-wide findings and limitations: Baseline TCR diversity was reported to be lower in newly diagnosed patients than in healthy donors and to be lower still in relapsed/refractory patients. The study covered only a single clinical trial cohort, and the causes of the repertoire differences, possibly disease activity or prior therapy, were still not defined. Trial patients achieving complete response had baseline diversity similar to newly diagnosed patients, whereas partial responders and progressors had significantly lower diversity. Lower diversity was observed in patients in whom nivolumab was started less than 1 year after ASCT, and these patients were excluded from later analyses so that confounding by immune reconstitution would be avoided. A significant rise by C4D1 was seen in CD4+ but not CD8+ TCR diversity (p=0.0027 vs p=0.16), with the rise being most apparent in complete responders (p=0.02).

V loses 5 bases at its end and J loses 5 bases; junction bases beyond the gene matches: 5. The germline V gene yields SGHRS for CDR1 and YFSETQ for CDR2. From the cysteine through the phenylalanine, the CDR3 covers 14 amino acids. Only the CDR3 part of the read is kept: 42 bases, read in frame from the first base. Reading the label with the study, this specimen's time point is: cycle 2 day 1 (C2D1) of nivolumab. All trial patients had relapsed after autologous stem cell transplantation, with cohorts A, B and C differing in prior brentuximab vedotin exposure. The trial cohort comprised some 60 patients with relapsed/refractory classical Hodgkin lymphoma whose best overall responses were complete response, partial response or progressive disease. In the multi-cohort phase II CheckMate 205 trial, trial patients received single-agent nivolumab. An independent review committee assessed best overall response by applying the 2007 International Working Group response criteria. Trial PBMCs were collected immediately before nivolumab initiation (C1D1) and during therapy at cycle 2 day 1 and cycle 4 day 1. Peripheral blood was collected in 8 mL Vacutainer Cell Preparation Tubes, from which PBMCs were isolated by centrifugation and then cryopreserved.

Relative to its sample, this clone is medium-sized (0.01 to 0.1%). This receptor's antigen is unknown. No much larger clone exists at a distance of one base, and base qualities are not known. The Qiagen DNeasy kit was used to extract genomic DNA both from unsorted PBMCs and from the negatively selected CD4+ and CD8+ fractions. TCR beta CDR3 regions were subjected to amplification by immunoSEQ multiplex PCR with primers that anneal to V and J segments. A synthetic immune receptor repertoire was used to minimize amplification bias, and any remaining bias was removed computationally after sequencing. As for the original processing: Repertoire diversity was quantified as the Shannon entropy index using custom Python scripts. Unsorted, CD4+ and CD8+ repertoires were examined separately, except in combined analyses, for which CD4+ and CD8+ sequences were merged in silico. A clone counted as expanded when the clone's frequency after treatment rose at least 2-fold relative to C1D1, and clones undetected at baseline were given a pseudocount of 0.5. Singleton clones were defined as clones with 0 or 1 copy at C1D1, and non-singleton clones were defined as clones with 2 or more copies. Clones expanded in unsorted samples were labelled as CD4+, CD8+ or unknown by matching protein sequences in sorted samples from the same patient. Diversity changes from C1D1 to C4D1 were tested in paired samples using Wilcoxon tests. Here the immuneACCESS table is served through TCRdb, limited to in-frame sequences with V and J called. Missing clones are a known gap in these copies; in checked studies unresolved V genes cover under half, and the rest lacks a known reason. The D gene and trimming were derived from the DNA, and the V and J assignments and clone size from that table. In this sample the table shows about 94,000 clones, roughly nine tenths of which occur a single time. Together, the top ten hold around a tenth of the sample.

Recombination joined TRBV5-1 with TRBJ2-7; TRBD1 fits 12 bases in the junction. The material was peripheral blood mononuclear cells (PBMCs), obtained before the second cycle of nivolumab. The sequence derives from a human donor with classical Hodgkin lymphoma. This receptor carries the CDR3 CASRPGTGGDEQYF. The nucleotide sequence is given as TGCGCCAGCAGACCCGGGACAGGGGGCGACGAGCAGTACTTC.